The 20 T cell receptor beta chains listed next were all sequenced from one sample in a study of blood T cell repertoires in COVID-19. Produced via immunoSEQ multiplex PCR; TCRdb's table is partial and in-frame only. This sample yields some 250,000 clones, of which approximately 91% are seen a single time; under 3% belongs to the top ten. What was sequenced was PBMCs or T cells enriched from blood (not recorded which). Receptors were obtained from a woman in her forties with acute COVID-19.

The chain combines TRBV29-1 with TRBJ1-2; possible D gene TRBD1, 5 bases. Looked up from germline, CDR1 is SQVTM and CDR2 is ANQGSEA. The CDR3 extends over 11 amino acids. Between the trimmed V and J ends, which lost 1 base and 8 bases, there was a span of 8 bases. The CDR3 loop is CSVEVGGGYTF. The CDR3, as DNA: TGCAGCGTTGAAGTCGGGGGAGGCTACACCTTC. The full variable domain, with the rest looked up from reference TRBV29-1 and TRBJ1-2, is SAVISQKPSRDICQRGTSLTIQCQVDSQVTMMFWYRQQPGQSLTLIATANQGSEATYESGFVIDKFPISRPNLTFSTLTVSNMSPEDSSIYLCSVEVGGGYTFGSGTRLTVV.

This clone appeared once. The V gene is TRBV9, the J gene TRBJ2-3, with D possibly being TRBD1 (6 bases). Trimming pared 4 bases from V and 0 bases from J, leaving 15 bases between. There are 16 residues in the CDR3. CDR1 SGDLS and CDR2 YYNGEE come from the germline V gene. CDR3 residues: CASSPQTGDSTDTQYF. The CDR3 DNA reads TGTGCCAGCAGCCCTCAGACAGGAGATAGCACAGATACGCAGTATTTT.

The chain has TRBV2 and TRBJ2-1; 7 bases map to TRBD2. After removal of 8 bases from V and 0 bases from J, the junction contained 1 base not matched to a gene. The CDR3 sequence is 13 residues long. Germline V gene lookup returns CDR1 SNHLY and CDR2 FYNNEI. The CDR3 DNA sequence: TGTGCCAGCCGGGGGGTCTCCTACAATGAGCAGTTCTTC. Protein product: CASRGVSYNEQFF. Based on the CDR3 plus reference TRBV2 and TRBJ2-1, the full variable domain is EPEVTQTPSHQVTQMGQEVILRCVPISNHLYFYWYRQILGQKVEFLVSFYNNEISEKSEIFDDQFSVERPDGSNFTLKIRSTKLEDSAMYFCASRGVSYNEQFFGPGTRLTVL.

CDR3 residues: CASSHRLAGGTIQYF. The DNA for the CDR3 is TGTGCCAGCAGCCACAGACTAGCGGGAGGGACGATTCAGTACTTC. The rearrangement links TRBV6-2 or TRBV6-3 to TRBJ2-4, with TRBD2 identical over 14 bases. With V trimmed by 6 bases and J by 10 bases, 8 bases remained unmatched. CDR3 length: 15 amino acids. Germline V gene data show CDR1 as MNHEY and CDR2 as SVGEGT.

The chain links TRBV30 to TRBJ2-5, with D tentatively TRBD2 (6 bases). V lost 5 bases to trimming and J lost 2 bases, with 12 bases between them. The germline V gene has CDR1 GTSNPN and CDR2 SVGIG (reference sequence). The length of the CDR3 is 13 residues. The CDR3 protein is CAWGRGGQETQYF. The CDR3 nucleotides read TGTGCCTGGGGGCGGGGCGGGCAAGAGACCCAGTACTTC.

The chain links TRBV30 to TRBJ1-5, with D possibly TRBD1 on 5 matching bases. CDR1 and CDR2 from the germline V gene are GTSNPN and SVGIG (reference sequence). This CDR3 contains 13 residues. Trimming took off 0 bases at V and 7 bases at J, with 10 bases between the two ends. The chain's CDR3 is CAWSVEGRQPQHF. In nucleotides, the CDR3 is TGTGCCTGGAGTGTCGAGGGGAGGCAGCCCCAGCATTTT.

The DNA for the CDR3 is TGTGCCAGCAAAATCGCGAGGCACTCCTACGAGCAGTACTTC. Its protein product is CASKIARHSYEQYF. The V call is TRBV6-6, the J call TRBJ2-7; D is uncertain. V shed 7 bases and J shed 0 bases, with 13 bases lying between them. This CDR3 region has 14 residues. Germline CDR1 MNHNY, CDR2 SVGAGI (reference sequence).

This clone was found a few times. The rearrangement uses TRBV2 and TRBJ2-1, with 7 bases lining up with TRBD1. The CDR3 is made up of 13 amino acids. The J segment lost 4 bases and the V segment lost 10 bases, leaving 7 bases of the junction unmatched. CDR1 and CDR2 (germline): SNHLY, FYNNEI. CDR3 coding DNA: TGTGCCATCTTGACAGGGCGATACAATGAGCAGTTCTTC. It specifies CAILTGRYNEQFF.

Points on this clone: Other DNA sequences in this specimen translate into the identical CDR3. The V gene is TRBV7-2, the J gene TRBJ1-2, with 7 nucleotides matching TRBD1. J lost 4 bases, V lost 5 bases, and 4 bases had no gene match. The CDR3 extends over 13 amino acids. CDR1 SGHTA and CDR2 FQGNSA come from the germline V gene. The CDR3 sequence is CASSPRDSYGYTF. CDR3 sequence (DNA): TGTGCCAGCAGCCCCCGGGACAGCTATGGCTACACCTTC.

The chain uses TRBV9 and TRBJ2-7; D remains unclear. Germline V gene lookup returns CDR1 SGDLS and CDR2 YYNGEE. The V and J ends lost 3 bases and 0 bases respectively, with 4 bases between them. The CDR3 covers 12 residues. DNA for the CDR3: TGTGCCAGCAGCGGTCTCTCCTACGAGCAGTACTTC. It yields the protein CASSGLSYEQYF.

This clone was recorded a few times. The chain employs TRBV28 and TRBJ1-1, with D hard to call. The V and J ends lost 8 bases and 5 bases respectively, with 21 bases between them. Germline V gives CDR1 MDHEN, CDR2 SYDVKM. The CDR3 has 15 amino acids. The CDR3 is CASPPRTPVGTEAFF. The CDR3 DNA sequence: TGTGCCAGCCCTCCGAGGACTCCAGTGGGGACTGAAGCTTTCTTT.

This chain connects TRBV7-9 to TRBJ1-1; tentative D call: TRBD1 (5 bases). With 4 bases removed from V and 1 base from J, the gap between germline ends came to 10 bases. There are 14 residues in the CDR3. Germline values: CDR1 SEHNR, CDR2 FQNEAQ (reference sequence). The CDR3 nucleotides read TGTGCCAGCAGCTCTCTGACAGAGAACACTGAAGCTTTCTTT. This encodes CASSSLTENTEAFF.

The rearrangement joins TRBV6-1 to TRBJ1-1, with D uncertain. CDR1 is MNHNS, CDR2 SASEGT, per germline. V gave up 3 bases and J gave up 0 bases, with 11 bases separating them. The CDR3 is 15 residues long. In nucleotides, the CDR3 is TGTGCCAGCAGTGATGGGCCGCTTATGAACACTGAAGCTTTCTTT. This gives the protein CASSDGPLMNTEAFF.

This clone occurred a few times. The V and J genes are TRBV28 and TRBJ2-7; possible D gene TRBD1, 6 bases. The CDR3 consists of 16 residues. V was shortened by 7 bases and J by 0 bases, with 19 bases between the two germline ends. CDR1 MDHEN and CDR2 SYDVKM come from the germline V gene. Written as DNA, the CDR3 is TGTGCCAGCACCGCGCCGAGGGACACGAGCTCCTACGAGCAGTACTTC. As protein: CASTAPRDTSSYEQYF.

V usage is TRBV12-2 and J usage is TRBJ2-1; the table calls TRBD2, which could not be checked here. TRBV12-2 is given as a pseudogene. The CDR3 totals 15 residues. This CDR3 is CASRSGLPRDNEQFF. In nucleotides, the CDR3 is TGTGCAAGTCGCTCGGGACTACCAAGAGACAATGAGCAGTTCTTC.

The rearrangement joins TRBV2 to TRBJ1-1; tentative D call: TRBD1 (5 bases). The CDR3 consists of 14 residues. Between the trimmed V and J ends, which lost 6 bases and 4 bases, there was a span of 15 bases. Looked up from germline, CDR1 is SNHLY and CDR2 is FYNNEI. The chain's CDR3 is CASRPQGFFTEAFF. CDR3 nucleotide sequence: TGTGCCAGCAGGCCTCAGGGCTTTTTCACTGAAGCTTTCTTT.

V usage is TRBV20-1 and J usage is TRBJ2-1, with D hard to call. This CDR3 region has 10 residues. The germline CDR1 and CDR2 sequences are DFQATT and SNEGSKA (reference sequence). With 3 bases removed from V and 8 bases from J, the gap between germline ends came to 5 bases. This CDR3 reads CSASQDEQFF. In DNA, the CDR3 is TGCAGTGCTAGTCAGGATGAGCAGTTCTTC.

This chain uses TRBV3-1 (or the pseudogene TRBV3-2) with TRBJ2-7; a possible D gene is TRBD2 (5 bases). The germline V and J ends were trimmed by 1 base and 6 bases, with 10 bases remaining between them. CDR1 and CDR2 (germline): LGHDT, YNNKEL (reference sequence). The CDR3 sequence is 13 residues long. The CDR3 is CASSQVAGGEQYF. In nucleotides, the CDR3 is TGTGCCAGCAGCCAAGTTGCGGGCGGCGAGCAGTACTTC.

This clone was seen a few times. The chain links TRBV7-8 to TRBJ2-3; TRBD1 might be the D (6 bases). The CDR3 contains 17 residues. V was pared by 7 bases and J by 3 bases, with 23 bases between. The germline V gene has CDR1 SGHVS and CDR2 FQNEAQ. CDR3 sequence (DNA): TGTGCCAGCACCCCCTACAGGGTTCTAGGCCCGACAGATACGCAGTATTTT. This sequence encodes CASTPYRVLGPTDTQYF.

The chain recombines TRBV5-1 with TRBJ2-7, with D possibly TRBD1 on 6 matching bases. The CDR3 extends over 15 amino acids. Trimming removed 2 bases at V and 0 bases at J, with 12 bases between. Looked up from germline, CDR1 is SGHRS and CDR2 is YFSETQ. CDR3 DNA sequence: TGCGCCAGCAGCTTCGGGACACAAAACTCCTACGAGCAGTACTTC. The encoded protein is CASSFGTQNSYEQYF. The whole variable domain, filled in from reference TRBV5-1 and TRBJ2-7, reads KAGVTQTPRYLIKTRGQQVTLSCSPISGHRSVSWYQQTPGQGLQFLFEYFSETQRNKGNFPGRFSGRQFSNSRSEMNVSTLELGDSALYLCASSFGTQNSYEQYFGPGTRLTVT.